Below are 24 T cell receptor beta chains sequenced from a single sample in a study of cytomegalovirus exposure and HLA in healthy donors. Researchers ran the PCR with 60 Vbeta and 13 Jbeta primers. Here immunoSEQ multiplex PCR was the method, and the copy in TCRdb shows in-frame clones only, minus some. Among 190,000 or so clones listed, 60% to 85% were seen once. The sequencing sample was made of PBMCs. The receptors come from a girl between 5 and 17 years old in good health and CMV-seropositive.

The V call is TRBV23-1, the J call TRBJ1-6, with a tentative D call TRBD1 (5 bases). TRBV23-1 is reported as an ORF; its role is uncertain. The CDR3 length is 16 residues. Trimming took 2 bases from V and 0 from J, leaving 8 bases between them. CDR3 coding DNA: TGCGCCAGCAGTCAAAGGCAGGGCTCCTATAATTCACCCCTCCACTTT. Residues: CASSQRQGSYNSPLHF.

This sequence joins TRBV12-5 and TRBJ2-5, with D tentatively TRBD1 (6 bases). The CDR3 contains 16 residues. Germline CDR1 and CDR2: LGHNT and FRNRAP. Trimming left V 0 bases short and J 0 bases short, with 11 bases between. CDR3 nucleotides: TGTGCTAGTGGTTTGGTACAGGGCCATTACCAAGAGACCCAGTACTTC. This translates into CASGLVQGHYQETQYF.

The gene calls are TRBV15 and TRBJ2-5, with D tentatively TRBD1 (6 bases). The CDR3 is 13 residues long. Germline V CDR1 and CDR2: LNHNV, YYDKDF (reference sequence). V lost 5 bases, J lost 0 bases, and 7 bases lay in between. CDR3 DNA: TGTGCCACCAGCGGACAGAACCAAGAGACCCAGTACTTC. Translation gives CATSGQNQETQYF.

CDR3 sequence: CASSPTLGQGAASPLHF. The CDR3 DNA is TGTGCCAGCAGTCCCACCCTAGGACAGGGGGCTGCTTCACCCCTCCACTTT. The gene calls are TRBV2 and TRBJ1-6; 11 bases fit TRBD1. Germline CDR1 is SNHLY and CDR2 is FYNNEI. The CDR3 is 17 amino acids. Germline trimming cut 5 bases from V and 9 bases from J; bases unmatched to any gene: 12.

The CDR3 region is CAISPDRANTGELFF. CDR3 sequence (DNA): TGTGCCATCAGCCCAGACAGGGCGAACACCGGGGAGCTGTTTTTT. J is TRBJ2-2 and V is TRBV10-3, with 7 bases lining up with TRBD1. This CDR3 spans 15 amino acids. Per germline, CDR1 ENHRY and CDR2 SYGVKD. Trimming removed 6 bases from V and 0 bases from J; junction bases left unmatched: 4.

The chain joins TRBV7-6 to TRBJ2-7; 7 nucleotides agree with TRBD1. V shed 2 bases, J shed 5 bases, and the junction held 9 bases outside the gene matches. Germline V lookup: CDR1 SGHVS, CDR2 FNYEAQ. This CDR3 region has 15 residues. DNA of the CDR3: TGTGCCAGCAGCTTAAATCCCGACAGGGTCCACGAGCAGTACTTC. Its protein product is CASSLNPDRVHEQYF.

This clone has more than one count but fewer than ten. The chain recombines TRBV21-1 with TRBJ2-7; the table's D gene call, TRBD2, was not cross checked with the DNA. TRBV21-1 is given as a pseudogene. This CDR3 is 15 amino acids long. Here the CDR3 reads CDSSNGGGPAYEQYF. The CDR3 nucleotides read TGTGACAGCAGCAATGGGGGGGGGCCAGCCTACGAGCAGTACTTC.

The CDR3 DNA sequence: TGTGCCAGCAGTGGGACTAGCGGGGGGGCCCCTCGGGAGACCCAGTACTTC. It is translated as CASSGTSGGAPRETQYF. This chain uses TRBV6-1 with TRBJ2-5; TRBD2 matches 15 bases. Germline V gene lookup returns CDR1 MNHNS and CDR2 SASEGT. V was clipped by 4 bases and J by 5 bases; unmatched bases: 8. The CDR3 spans 17 residues.

The rearrangement links TRBV7-9 to TRBJ2-7; D perhaps matches TRBD2 (5 bases). There are 13 residues in the CDR3. The germline V and J ends were trimmed by 3 bases and 1 base, with 7 bases remaining between them. CDR1 SEHNR and CDR2 FQNEAQ come from the germline V gene (reference sequence). Here the CDR3 DNA reads TGTGCCAGCAGCTTTCGGGGTTCCTACGAGCAGTACTTC. Translated: CASSFRGSYEQYF.

This rearrangement joins TRBV4-1 to TRBJ2-7; TRBD1 might be the D (6 bases). CDR3 length equals 16 residues. The V end was cut by 0 bases, the J end by 2 bases, with 14 bases between. Per germline, CDR1 MGHRA and CDR2 YSYEKL. In DNA, the CDR3 is TGCGCCAGCAGCCAAGATTTGCGGACAGCAACCTACGAGCAGTACTTC. Its protein product is CASSQDLRTATYEQYF.

This clone is a singleton in its sample. V gene TRBV11-2 combines with J gene TRBJ1-4, with D hard to call. The germline V gene encodes CDR1 SGHAT and CDR2 FQNNGV. This CDR3 has 13 amino acids. Trimming shortened V by 4 bases and J by 7 bases, and 10 bases separated the two germline ends. The CDR3, as DNA: TGTGCCAGCAGCTCTCGGAGTACTGAAAAACTGTTTTTT. It yields the protein CASSSRSTEKLFF.

This sequence joins TRBV18 and TRBJ2-3, with D possibly TRBD2 on 5 matching bases. Germline V gene lookup returns CDR1 KGHSH and CDR2 LQKENI. The CDR3 length is 13 residues. The ends were cut back, 3 bases at V and 2 bases at J, with 6 bases in the middle. The CDR3 protein is CASSPRATDTQYF. Written as DNA, the CDR3 is TGTGCCAGCTCACCGCGGGCCACAGATACGCAGTATTTT.

This clone appeared once. The gene calls are TRBV29-1 and TRBJ2-7; 8 bases match TRBD1. Germline V gene lookup returns CDR1 SQVTM and CDR2 ANQGSEA. J gave up 2 bases and V 6 bases, and 3 bases lay outside the gene matches. The CDR3 spans 12 residues. The CDR3 DNA reads as TGCAGCGTAATCAGGGGGCCCTACGAGCAGTACTTC. It translates to CSVIRGPYEQYF.

This clone came up a few times. The V and J genes are TRBV4-2 and TRBJ1-2; TRBD1 aligns across 7 bases. The CDR3 runs 13 residues. With V trimmed by 4 bases and J by 8 bases, 7 bases remained unmatched. CDR1 LGHNA and CDR2 YNFKEQ come from the germline V gene. The CDR3 nucleotides read TGTGCCAGCAGCCCCGAGGGGGCCGGAGGCTACACCTTC. Its translation is CASSPEGAGGYTF.

V gene TRBV4-3 combines with J gene TRBJ2-5, with a tentative D call TRBD2 (5 bases). The CDR3 covers 14 residues. Germline CDR1 and CDR2: LGHNA and YSLEER. Trimming removed 0 bases at V and 5 bases at J, with 10 bases between. CDR3 region: CASSQDLASETQYF. CDR3 bases: TGCGCCAGCAGCCAAGATCTAGCCTCGGAGACCCAGTACTTC.

The V call is TRBV9, the J call TRBJ1-3; TRBD1 matches at 8 bases. The germline CDR1 and CDR2 sequences are SGDLS and YYNGEE. There are 14 residues in the CDR3. Trimming removed 2 bases from V and 8 bases from J; junction bases left unmatched: 6. CDR3 protein: CASSVGTGGYTIYF. The CDR3 DNA reads TGTGCCAGCAGCGTCGGGACAGGAGGTTACACCATATATTTT.

V gene TRBV18 combines with J gene TRBJ1-2, with a tentative D call TRBD1 (5 bases). The CDR3 runs to 15 residues. V was clipped by 3 bases and J by 8 bases, with 19 bases between them. Germline V gene lookup returns CDR1 KGHSH and CDR2 LQKENI. In DNA form, the CDR3 reads TGTGCCAGCTCACCGGTGGTAGTGACGCCAGGGGGCTACACCTTC. It codes for CASSPVVVTPGGYTF. Combining the CDR3 with reference TRBV18 and TRBJ1-2 gives the whole variable domain NAGVMQNPRHLVRRRGQEARLRCSPMKGHSHVYWYRQLPEEGLKFMVYLQKENIIDESGMPKERFSAEFPKEGPSILRIQQVVRGDSAAYFCASSPVVVTPGGYTFGSGTRLTVV.

The J gene is TRBJ1-6, the V gene TRBV5-5; 10 nucleotides match TRBD1. Trimming removed 5 bases from V and 0 bases from J; junction bases left unmatched: 2. Looked up from germline, CDR1 is SGHKS and CDR2 is YYEKEE (reference sequence). The CDR3 runs 16 residues. The CDR3 sequence: CASSRTGGSYNSPLHF. For the CDR3, the DNA is TGTGCCAGCAGTCGGACAGGGGGCTCCTATAATTCACCCCTCCACTTT.

This chain joins TRBV20-1 and TRBJ2-3; D unresolved. The V gene lost 6 bases and the J gene lost 6 bases, with 10 bases spanning the gap. The CDR3 sequence is 11 residues long. Germline CDR1 and CDR2: DFQATT and SNEGSKA (reference sequence). CDR3 nucleotide sequence: TGCAGTGCCACCGTGGAGGATACGCAGTATTTT. This codes for CSATVEDTQYF.

The V call is TRBV7-2, the J call TRBJ2-3; the match to TRBD2 covers 10 bases. Germline V gene lookup returns CDR1 SGHTA and CDR2 FQGNSA. J lost 0 bases, V lost 1 base, and 7 bases had no gene match. The CDR3 is 18 residues long. For the CDR3, the DNA is TGTGCCAGCAGCTTAGATAGCGGGGGGCGAGCTAGCACAGATACGCAGTATTTT. Protein: CASSLDSGGRASTDTQYF.

V and J are TRBV15 and TRBJ2-7, with D perhaps matching TRBD1 (5 bases). CDR3 size: 16 residues. V was cut by 0 bases and J by 2 bases, with 14 bases left in between. Germline CDR1 and CDR2: LNHNV and YYDKDF (reference sequence). Here the CDR3 reads CATSRDLLDTPYEQYF. The CDR3 DNA sequence: TGTGCCACCAGCAGAGATCTGCTGGACACTCCCTACGAGCAGTACTTC.

The rearrangement uses TRBV25-1 and TRBJ1-6; the D is unclear. Germline CDR1 is MGHDK and CDR2 is SYGVNS. V gave up 3 bases and J gave up 14 bases, with 14 bases separating them. This CDR3 spans 13 amino acids. The CDR3 region is CASSEGGFRSLHF. The DNA of the CDR3 is TGTGCCAGCAGTGAGGGAGGGTTTCGATCCCTCCACTTT. Variable domain in full (rest from reference TRBV25-1 and TRBJ1-6): EADIYQTPRYLVIGTGKKITLECSQTMGHDKMYWYQQDPGMELHLIHYSYGVNSTEKGDLSSESTVSRIRTEHFPLTLESARPSHTSQYLCASSEGGFRSLHFGNGTRLTVT.

The chain uses TRBV5-1 and TRBJ1-5; TRBD1 is a possible D gene (6 bases). The CDR3 spans 15 residues. V lost 0 bases to trimming and J lost 3 bases, with 10 bases between them. CDR1 SGHRS and CDR2 YFSETQ come from the germline V gene. The CDR3 nucleotides read TGCGCCAGCAGCTTGGAGGGGGGGACCAATCAGCCCCAGCATTTT. Amino acids: CASSLEGGTNQPQHF.

The chain recombines TRBV10-3 with TRBJ1-1; D is ambiguous. The CDR3 sequence is 14 residues long. CDR1 is ENHRY and CDR2 is SYGVKD in the germline V gene. V was trimmed by 2 bases and J by 0 bases, leaving 7 bases between them. Here the CDR3 DNA reads TGTGCCATCAGTGAGGACACAATGAACACTGAAGCTTTCTTT. Amino acids: CAISEDTMNTEAFF.